This T cell receptor beta chain originates from a study of a mutant IDH1 vaccine in newly diagnosed glioma. As for this clone: Its cognate antigen is unknown.

TCRdb's copy holds only in-frame clones and misses some; the assay was immunoSEQ multiplex PCR. The sample shows approximately 50,000 clones, about 90% of them seen only once. Time point of the sample: week 35, safety follow-up. Doses consisted of 300 ug of mutant IDH1 20-mer peptide each, paired with topical imiquimod. Germline values: CDR1 LNHNV, CDR2 YYDKDF (reference sequence). V lost 4 bases to trimming and J lost 7 bases, with 13 bases between them. The CDR3 covers 13 residues. This receptor was taken from a man in his forties with glioma. Source: PBMCs, taken from a glioma patient whose treatment included an IDH1 peptide vaccine. The rearrangement links TRBV15 to TRBJ2-5; possible D gene TRBD2, 5 bases. CDR3 nucleotides: TGTGCCACCAGCAAGACTAAAGATGGGACCCAGTACTTC. Protein: CATSKTKDGTQYF. Based on the CDR3 plus reference TRBV15 and TRBJ2-5, the full variable domain is DAMVIQNPRYQVTQFGKPVTLSCSQTLNHNVMYWYQQKSSQAPKLLFHYYDKDFNNEADTPDNFQSRRPNTSFCFLDIRSPGLGDTAMYLCATSKTKDGTQYFGPGTRLLVL.